This is a list of T cell receptor beta chains from one sample in a study of CD8 T cells in Susac syndrome. TCRdb passed the immunoSEQ multiplex PCR reads through MiXCR, listing each CDR3 protein once. Of 100,000 to 150,000 distinct CDR3 sequences in the sample, just under 95% were seen once. The sequencing input was CD8+ T cells from PBMCs. All receptors come from a human donor with Susac syndrome. Each CDR3 is given with its conserved first and last residue. Fields, in order: D gene, J gene, V gene, clone size, CDR3 protein, CDR3 DNA. D genes are given only for firm matches. Clone size is stated in some rows and not others, as once, few, many or a class when expanded.

.,TRBJ1-1,TRBV12-3/TRBV12-4,once,CASSSSGGAEAFF,TGTGCCAGCAGTTCCTCCGGGGGCGCTGAAGCTTTCTTT
TRBD1,TRBJ1-6,TRBV12-3/TRBV12-4,.,CASSLGTGSSPLHF,TGTGCCAGCAGTTTAGGGACAGGGTCTTCACCCCTCCACTTT
.,TRBJ2-7,TRBV6-5,.,CASKDSLRNSDEQYF,TGTGCCAGCAAAGACAGCCTCCGAAATAGCGACGAGCAGTACTTC
.,TRBJ2-7,TRBV20-1,.,CSATGAKVLSYEQYF,TGCAGTGCAACCGGGGCCAAAGTGCTCTCCTACGAGCAGTACTTC
.,TRBJ1-1,TRBV30,.,CAWSVPPRGNTEAFF,TGTGCCTGGAGTGTACCCCCTAGAGGCAACACTGAAGCTTTCTTT
.,TRBJ1-1,TRBV12-3/TRBV12-4,.,CASSFTGRTTEAFF,TGTGCCAGCAGTTTTACAGGGCGGACCACTGAAGCTTTCTTT
.,TRBJ1-2,TRBV12-3/TRBV12-4,.,CASSFSTVLDGYTF,TGTGCCAGCAGTTTTAGCACGGTTCTGGACGGCTACACCTTC
.,TRBJ1-2,TRBV2,.,CASLKGPAERGYTF,TGTGCCAGCCTTAAGGGACCGGCAGAAAGGGGCTACACCTTC
TRBD1,TRBJ1-1,TRBV12-3/TRBV12-4,.,CALRTGGTEAFF,TGTGCCCTGAGGACAGGGGGCACTGAAGCTTTCTTT
.,TRBJ2-7,TRBV4-1,.,CASSQTQGYEQYF,TGCGCCAGCAGCCAGACTCAGGGCTACGAGCAGTACTTC
.,TRBJ2-7,TRBV4-1,.,CASSQDRTLSYEQYF,TGCGCCAGCAGCCAAGATCGGACGCTTTCCTACGAGCAGTACTTC
.,TRBJ2-3,TRBV5-1,.,CASSHRTPSTDTQYF,TGCGCCAGCAGTCACAGAACCCCTAGCACAGATACGCAGTATTTT
TRBD1,TRBJ2-5,TRBV5-4,.,CASSLFRGQEETQYF,TGTGCCAGCAGCTTGTTCAGGGGGCAGGAGGAGACCCAGTACTTC
TRBD1,TRBJ1-1,TRBV29-1,.,CSVVQRTGPLTEAFF,TGCAGCGTTGTCCAGCGGACAGGGCCCCTCACTGAAGCTTTCTTT
.,TRBJ2-2,TRBV30,.,CAWSVHGTGELFF,TGTGCCTGGAGTGTACACGGGACCGGGGAGCTGTTTTTT